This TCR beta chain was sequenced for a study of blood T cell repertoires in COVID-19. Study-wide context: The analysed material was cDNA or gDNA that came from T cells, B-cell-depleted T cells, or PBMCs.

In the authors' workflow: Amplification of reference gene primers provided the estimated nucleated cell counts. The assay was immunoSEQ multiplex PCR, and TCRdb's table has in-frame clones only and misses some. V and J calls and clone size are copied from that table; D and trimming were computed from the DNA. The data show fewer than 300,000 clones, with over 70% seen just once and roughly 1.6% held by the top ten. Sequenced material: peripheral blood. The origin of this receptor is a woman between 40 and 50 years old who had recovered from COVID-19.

DNA for the CDR3: TGTGCCAGCAGTGCGATCGACAGGGAAGCTTTCTTT. Translating it yields CASSAIDREAFF. The rearrangement uses TRBV28 and TRBJ1-1; TRBD1 is a possible D gene (6 bases). CDR1 and CDR2 from the germline V gene are MDHEN and SYDVKM. The CDR3 extends over 12 amino acids. The V and J ends lost 5 bases and 8 bases respectively, with 12 bases between them.